The rows below give T cell receptor beta chains drawn from one sample of a study of blood T cells in healthy people across ages. A single record per CDR3 protein comes from TCRdb applying MiXCR to the 5' RACE reads. The data contain 1.5 million to 2 million distinct CDR3 sequences, approximately 50% of them seen just once; the ten biggest clones take up 2% to 2.5%. What was sequenced was blood. The receptors were gathered from a woman aged 35 to 49 in good health. CDR3s include the opening cysteine and the closing phenylalanine or tryptophan. D genes are given only for firm matches. Clone size appears in some rows only: once, few, many, or a class for an expanded clone.

>.|.|TRBV7-9
CASSLRSEETQYF
>TRBD1|few|TRBV5-1
CASSLTPGQGLEQFF
>.|few|TRBV28
CASSLSIIPYEQYF
>.|.|TRBV7-2
CASTWRGGVQETQYF
>TRBD1|once|TRBV27
CASSRSTGAGANVLTF
>.|.|TRBV27
CASMTQATNYGYTF
>.|few|TRBV13
CASRPTLKGVRQETQYF
>.|.|TRBV6-5
CASRLTVTSLNYGYTF
>.|few|TRBV4-2
CASSQERRQIYEQYF
>.|few|TRBV21-1
CASTGIYGYTF
>TRBD2|.|TRBV6-2/TRBV6-3
CASSRGLAGVLRTDTQYF